The 11 T cell receptor beta chains presented below share a single source sample, sequenced in a study of cytomegalovirus exposure and HLA in healthy donors. Here immunoSEQ multiplex PCR was the method, and the copy in TCRdb shows in-frame clones only, minus some. Among more than 150,000 clones listed, about four fifths were seen once. The material sequenced was PBMCs. These receptors came from a woman between 18 and 30 years old in good health and CMV-seropositive.

For the CDR3, the DNA is TGTGCCATCAGTGGGACTAGCGGGGGGTCAGAGACCCAGTACTTC. This translates into CAISGTSGGSETQYF. The rearrangement links TRBV10-3 to TRBJ2-5, with TRBD2 matching 14 bases. Trimming removed 4 bases from V and 4 bases from J; junction bases left unmatched: 2. Germline V gene sequence: CDR1 ENHRY, CDR2 SYGVKD. The CDR3 covers 15 residues.

The DNA for the CDR3 is TGTGCCAGCAGCTCAGACAGGGACACTGAAGCTTTCTTT. Amino acids: CASSSDRDTEAFF. V and J are TRBV7-3 and TRBJ1-1; TRBD1 matches at 7 bases. This CDR3 comprises 13 residues. In germline, CDR1 is SGHTA, CDR2 FQGTGA. With 4 bases clipped from V and 3 bases from J, the junction kept 2 bases outside the gene matches.

This clone appeared once. V is TRBV5-1 and J is TRBJ1-2; tentatively, D is TRBD1 (5 bases). Germline loops: CDR1 SGHRS, CDR2 YFSETQ. The CDR3 totals 16 residues. Trimming shortened V by 0 bases and J by 3 bases, and 15 bases separated the two germline ends. Written as DNA, the CDR3 is TGCGCCAGCAGCTTGGGATCAGTTCGGGGGGACTATGGCTACACCTTC. This sequence encodes CASSLGSVRGDYGYTF.

This clone was recorded once. The chain combines TRBV9 with TRBJ2-2, with TRBD1 as a possible D gene (9 bases). In germline, CDR1 is SGDLS, CDR2 YYNGEE. CDR3 size: 20 residues. V lost 4 bases, J lost 0 bases, and 25 bases lay in between. The CDR3 loop is CASSPRGGQGYTANTGELFF. CDR3 in DNA: TGTGCCAGCAGCCCCCGGGGGGGACAGGGCTATACCGCGAACACCGGGGAGCTGTTTTTT.

The genes are TRBV6-5 and TRBJ1-1; possible D gene TRBD1, 5 bases. The CDR3 length is 15 residues. The germline V and J ends were trimmed by 4 bases and 1 base, with 13 bases remaining between them. The germline V gene has CDR1 MNHEY and CDR2 SVGAGI. The CDR3 DNA is TGTGCCAGCAGTTCCGCGGGACGGACGAACACTGAAGCTTTCTTT. Encoded protein: CASSSAGRTNTEAFF.

The chain links TRBV25-1 to TRBJ2-7, with D hard to call. Trimming took off 7 bases at V and 0 bases at J, with 13 bases between the two ends. The CDR3 is made up of 14 amino acids. Germline V gives CDR1 MGHDK, CDR2 SYGVNS. CDR3 sequence: CASNPGGSSYEQYF. The CDR3 DNA follows: TGTGCCAGCAACCCTGGCGGCAGCTCCTACGAGCAGTACTTC.

V and J are TRBV6-6 and TRBJ1-6; D unclear. The CDR3 covers 13 residues. Germline assignment: CDR1 MNHNY and CDR2 SVGAGI (reference sequence). Trimming shortened V by 0 bases and J by 9 bases, and 6 bases separated the two germline ends. As DNA, the CDR3 is TGTGCCAGCAGTTACTCCTCGTCTTCACCCCTCCACTTT. Translated, it gives CASSYSSSSPLHF.

Of note for this clone: One end of the junction is discordant with germline, which a read error may explain. The V and J genes are TRBV6-4 and TRBJ2-1; tentatively, D is TRBD1 (6 bases). Germline CDR1 and CDR2: MRHNA and SNTAGT. The CDR3 loop spans 11 amino acids. The CDR3 coding sequence is TGTGCCAGCAGCTCATCCAGGGGTATGGTCTTC. Its protein product is CASSSSRGMVF.

The chain has TRBV6-6 and TRBJ1-6; D is undetermined. V was cut by 10 bases and J by 0 bases, with 7 bases left in between. Germline CDR1 is MNHNY and CDR2 is SVGAGI (reference sequence). The CDR3 spans 13 residues. The CDR3 DNA reads as TGTGCCACCTCTCTCTCCTATAATTCACCCCTCCACTTT. Protein product: CATSLSYNSPLHF.

CDR3 DNA: TGCGCCAGCAGCCAAGACAGTGGCCGTGGCTACACCTTC. Its translation is CASSQDSGRGYTF. The V gene is TRBV4-3, the J gene TRBJ1-2; D is uncertain. CDR3 size: 13 residues. The germline gives CDR1 LGHNA, CDR2 YSLEER. V lost 0 bases and J lost 7, with 9 bases in between.

V is TRBV2 and J is TRBJ2-3, with a weak D call TRBD2 (5 bases). CDR1 SNHLY and CDR2 FYNNEI come from the germline V gene. V was trimmed by 3 bases and J by 6 bases, leaving 13 bases between them. The CDR3 consists of 14 residues. The CDR3 region is CASSEPRRRDTQYF. DNA of the CDR3: TGTGCCAGCAGTGAGCCCAGGAGGAGGGATACGCAGTATTTT. Full variable domain (missing parts from reference TRBV2 and TRBJ2-3): EPEVTQTPSHQVTQMGQEVILRCVPISNHLYFYWYRQILGQKVEFLVSFYNNEISEKSEIFDDQFSVERPDGSNFTLKIRSTKLEDSAMYFCASSEPRRRDTQYFGPGTRLTVL.